This section outlines one T cell receptor beta chain sequence together with its context. Its specificity is unknown. PCR employed 60 Vbeta and 13 Jbeta primers. Only in-frame clones appear in the TCRdb table, and some are missing; sequencing was by immunoSEQ multiplex PCR. The sample lists approximately 72,000 clones, over 70% occurring once. These data originate in a study of cytomegalovirus exposure and HLA in healthy donors. This CDR3 region has 18 residues. Germline V gene data show CDR1 as SGHVS and CDR2 as FQNEAQ. Trimming cost V 1 base and J 0 bases; bases outside gene matches: 5. Study results and caveats: Later work associated 16,951 TCR beta sequences with HLA alleles at 0.05 false discovery rate. Reportedly, cytomegalovirus status was diagnosed with high sensitivity and specificity. Cytomegalovirus association was listed for roughly 160 TCR beta chains.

The sequenced material came from PBMCs. The sequence was obtained from a male donor in good health and CMV-seropositive. J is TRBJ2-3 and V is TRBV7-8; 12 bases agree with TRBD2. The CDR3 DNA reads as TGTGCCAGCAGCTTAGGGACTAGCGGGGACACTAGCACAGATACGCAGTATTTT. Amino acid sequence: CASSLGTSGDTSTDTQYF. Complete variable domain (other parts from reference TRBV7-8 and TRBJ2-3): GAGVSQSPRYKVAKRGQDVALRCDPISGHVSLFWYQQALGQGPEFLTYFQNEAQLDKSGLPSDRFFAERPEGSVSTLKIQRTQQEDSAVYLCASSLGTSGDTSTDTQYFGPGTRLTVL.